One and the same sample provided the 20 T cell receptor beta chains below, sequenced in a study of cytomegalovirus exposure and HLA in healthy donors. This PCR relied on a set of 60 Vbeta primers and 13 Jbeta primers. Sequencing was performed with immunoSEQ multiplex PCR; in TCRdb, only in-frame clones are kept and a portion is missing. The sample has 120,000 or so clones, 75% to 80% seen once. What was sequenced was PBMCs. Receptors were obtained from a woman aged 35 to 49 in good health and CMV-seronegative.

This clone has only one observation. The CDR3 DNA reads as TGTGCCAGCAGCCCTTTGGGAATAGGGGGGGATGAGCAGTTCTTC. Translation: CASSPLGIGGDEQFF. The V gene is TRBV11-2, the J gene TRBJ2-1; D is perhaps TRBD2 (7 bases). The CDR3 length is 15 residues. Germline CDR1 SGHAT, CDR2 FQNNGV. With 5 bases removed from V and 8 bases from J, the gap between germline ends came to 19 bases.

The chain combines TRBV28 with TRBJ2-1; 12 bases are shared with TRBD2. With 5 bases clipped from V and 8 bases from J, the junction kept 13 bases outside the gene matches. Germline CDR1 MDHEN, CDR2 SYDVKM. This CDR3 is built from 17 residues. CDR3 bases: TGTGCCAGCAGTGGCCCGACTAGCGGGAGCCATCATGATGAGCAGTTCTTC. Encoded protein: CASSGPTSGSHHDEQFF.

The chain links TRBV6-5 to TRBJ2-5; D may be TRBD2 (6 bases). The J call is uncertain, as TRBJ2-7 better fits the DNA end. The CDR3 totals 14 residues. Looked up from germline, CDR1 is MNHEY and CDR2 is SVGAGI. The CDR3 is CASSNSGSHYEQYF. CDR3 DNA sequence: TGTGCCAGCAGTAATTCCGGGAGCCACTACGAGCAGTACTTC.

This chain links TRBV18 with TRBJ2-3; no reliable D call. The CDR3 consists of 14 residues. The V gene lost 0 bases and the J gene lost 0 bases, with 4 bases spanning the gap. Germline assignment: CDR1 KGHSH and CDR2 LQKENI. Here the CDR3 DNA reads TGTGCCAGCTCACCACCCCTGAGCACAGATACGCAGTATTTT. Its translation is CASSPPLSTDTQYF. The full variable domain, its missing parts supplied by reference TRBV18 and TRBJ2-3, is NAGVMQNPRHLVRRRGQEARLRCSPMKGHSHVYWYRQLPEEGLKFMVYLQKENIIDESGMPKERFSAEFPKEGPSILRIQQVVRGDSAAYFCASSPPLSTDTQYFGPGTRLTVL.

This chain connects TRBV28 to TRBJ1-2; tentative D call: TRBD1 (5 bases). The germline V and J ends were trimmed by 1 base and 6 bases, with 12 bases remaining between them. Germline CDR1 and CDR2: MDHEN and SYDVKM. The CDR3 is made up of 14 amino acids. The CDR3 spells CASSLYGGVHGYTF. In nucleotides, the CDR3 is TGTGCCAGCAGTTTATATGGGGGGGTACATGGCTACACCTTC.

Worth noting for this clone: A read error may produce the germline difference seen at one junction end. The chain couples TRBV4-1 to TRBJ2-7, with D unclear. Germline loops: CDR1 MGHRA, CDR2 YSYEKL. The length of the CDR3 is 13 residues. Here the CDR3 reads CASSQSYSYEQYF. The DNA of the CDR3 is TGTGCCAGCAGCCAGAGTTACTCCTACGAGCAGTACTTC.

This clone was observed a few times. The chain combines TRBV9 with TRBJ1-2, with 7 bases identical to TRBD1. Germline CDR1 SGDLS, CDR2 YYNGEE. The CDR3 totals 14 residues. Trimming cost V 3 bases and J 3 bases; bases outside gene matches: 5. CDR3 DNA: TGTGCCAGCAGCGATCACACAGGGGACTATGGCTACACCTTC. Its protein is CASSDHTGDYGYTF.

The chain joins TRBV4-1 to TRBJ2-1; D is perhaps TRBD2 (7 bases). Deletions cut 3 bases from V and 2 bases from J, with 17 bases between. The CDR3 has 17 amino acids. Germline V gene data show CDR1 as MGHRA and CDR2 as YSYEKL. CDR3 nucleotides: TGCGCCAGCAGCCACCCTATGGGCGGGGGCACCTACAATGAGCAGTTCTTC. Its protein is CASSHPMGGGTYNEQFF.

CDR3 coding DNA: TGTGCCAGCAGTTACGGGGACAGGGGGCTTTACACCTTC. This sequence encodes CASSYGDRGLYTF. The rearrangement links TRBV6-5 to TRBJ1-2, with 12 bases aligning to TRBD1. Germline trimming cut 2 bases from V and 11 bases from J; bases unmatched to any gene: 3. The CDR3 spans 13 residues. Germline V gene data show CDR1 as MNHEY and CDR2 as SVGAGI.

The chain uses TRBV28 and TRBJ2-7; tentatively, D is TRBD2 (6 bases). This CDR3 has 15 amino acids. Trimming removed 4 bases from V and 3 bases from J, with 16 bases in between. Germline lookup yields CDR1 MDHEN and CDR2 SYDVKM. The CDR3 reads CASSSPGLRGYEQYF. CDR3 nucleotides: TGTGCCAGCAGTTCCCCCGGGCTGCGGGGCTACGAGCAGTACTTC.

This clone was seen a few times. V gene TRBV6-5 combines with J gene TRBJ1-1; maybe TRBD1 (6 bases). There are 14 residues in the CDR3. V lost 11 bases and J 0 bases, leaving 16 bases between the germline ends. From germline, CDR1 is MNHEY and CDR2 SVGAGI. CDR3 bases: TGTGCCGTATCCCGGACAGCTATGAACACTGAAGCTTTCTTT. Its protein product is CAVSRTAMNTEAFF.

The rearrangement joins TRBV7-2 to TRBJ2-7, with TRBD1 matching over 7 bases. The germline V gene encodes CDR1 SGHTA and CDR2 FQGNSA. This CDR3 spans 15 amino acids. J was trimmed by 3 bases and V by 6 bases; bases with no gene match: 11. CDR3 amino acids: CASRVRDSPLYEQYF. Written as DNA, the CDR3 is TGTGCCAGCAGAGTCCGGGACAGCCCCCTCTACGAGCAGTACTTC.

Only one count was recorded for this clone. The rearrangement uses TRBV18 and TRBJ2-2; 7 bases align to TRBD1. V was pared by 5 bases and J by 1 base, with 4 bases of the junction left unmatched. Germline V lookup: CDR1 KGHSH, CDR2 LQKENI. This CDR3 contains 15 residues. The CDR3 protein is CASSARTGNTGELFF. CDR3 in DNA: TGTGCCAGCTCAGCGAGGACAGGGAACACCGGGGAGCTGTTTTTT.

CDR3 bases: TGTGCCAGCAGCTTGAGATTAGCGGGAGGACACGAGCAGTACTTC. Its protein is CASSLRLAGGHEQYF. This chain uses TRBV5-4 with TRBJ2-7, with TRBD2 matching over 10 bases. This CDR3 is 15 amino acids long. After removal of 1 base from V and 5 bases from J, the junction contained 6 bases not matched to a gene. Germline V CDR1 and CDR2: SGHNT, YYREEE (reference sequence).

The CDR3 DNA sequence: TGTGCCAGCAGCCCCCCACGGTCGGGAGGTGGATTCAATGAGCAGTTCTTC. This codes for CASSPPRSGGGFNEQFF. The chain carries TRBV14 and TRBJ2-1, with TRBD2 identical over 7 bases. The J segment lost 6 bases and the V segment lost 4 bases, leaving 15 bases of the junction unmatched. From germline, CDR1 is SGHDN and CDR2 FVKESK. The CDR3 consists of 17 residues.

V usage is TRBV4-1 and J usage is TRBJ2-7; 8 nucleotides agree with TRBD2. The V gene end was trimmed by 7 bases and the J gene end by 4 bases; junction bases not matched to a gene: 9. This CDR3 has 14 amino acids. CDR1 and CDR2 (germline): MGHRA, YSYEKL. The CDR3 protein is CASKRPGGDYEQYF. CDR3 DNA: TGCGCCAGCAAGCGTCCGGGAGGGGATTACGAGCAGTACTTC.

The CDR3 DNA follows: TGTGCTAGTACCTACGGGGAGGGGCTTAGAACCCAGCATTTT. It specifies CASTYGEGLRTQHF. V is TRBV12-5 and J is TRBJ1-5; D is possibly TRBD1 (5 bases). The CDR3 has 14 residues. Germline V lookup: CDR1 LGHNT, CDR2 FRNRAP. V gave up 8 bases and J gave up 11 bases, with 22 bases separating them.

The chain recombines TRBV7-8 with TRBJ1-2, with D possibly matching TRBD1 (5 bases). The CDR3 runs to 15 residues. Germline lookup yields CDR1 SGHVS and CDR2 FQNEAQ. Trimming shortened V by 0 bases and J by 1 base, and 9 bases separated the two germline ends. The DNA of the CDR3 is TGTGCCAGCAGCTTAGCGACGGGGGGTAACTATGGCTACACCTTC. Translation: CASSLATGGNYGYTF.

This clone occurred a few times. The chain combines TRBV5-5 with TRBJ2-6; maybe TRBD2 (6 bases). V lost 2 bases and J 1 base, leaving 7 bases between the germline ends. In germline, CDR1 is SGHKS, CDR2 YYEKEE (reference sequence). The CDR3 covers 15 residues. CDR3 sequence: CASSFGGSGANVLTF. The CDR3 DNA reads TGTGCCAGCAGCTTTGGGGGGTCTGGGGCCAACGTCCTGACTTTC. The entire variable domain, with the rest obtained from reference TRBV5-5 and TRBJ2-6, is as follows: DAGVTQSPTHLIKTRGQQVTLRCSPISGHKSVSWYQQVLGQGPQFIFQYYEKEERGRGNFPDRFSARQFPNYSSELNVNALLLGDSALYLCASSFGGSGANVLTFGAGSRLTVL.

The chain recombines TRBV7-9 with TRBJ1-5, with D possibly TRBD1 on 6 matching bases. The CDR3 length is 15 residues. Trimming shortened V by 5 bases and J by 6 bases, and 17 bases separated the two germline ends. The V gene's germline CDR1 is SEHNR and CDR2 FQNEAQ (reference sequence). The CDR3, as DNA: TGTGCCAGCAGCCCGGAACAGGGTGGATCTCAGCCCCAGCATTTT. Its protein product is CASSPEQGGSQPQHF.